This record covers a single TCR beta chain. This specimen belongs to a study of T cell changes during pregnancy in multiple sclerosis. The CDR3 consists of 18 residues. J gave up 2 bases and V 5 bases, and 12 bases lay outside the gene matches. From germline, CDR1 is LNHDA and CDR2 SQIVND (reference sequence). Data came from immunoSEQ multiplex PCR; TCRdb stores just in-frame clones and leaves some out. The sample records about 28,000 clones, 88% being singletons. Sequenced here: CD4+ T cells from peripheral blood mononuclear cells, sampled in the first trimester of pregnancy. The genes are TRBV19 and TRBJ2-7, with 13 nucleotides matching TRBD2. This receptor was identified in a female donor in good health, enrolled as a control in a pregnancy study. The CDR3 region is CASSDQPGLAGLPYEQYF. For the CDR3, the DNA is TGTGCCAGTAGTGACCAACCGGGACTAGCGGGGTTACCCTACGAGCAGTACTTC.